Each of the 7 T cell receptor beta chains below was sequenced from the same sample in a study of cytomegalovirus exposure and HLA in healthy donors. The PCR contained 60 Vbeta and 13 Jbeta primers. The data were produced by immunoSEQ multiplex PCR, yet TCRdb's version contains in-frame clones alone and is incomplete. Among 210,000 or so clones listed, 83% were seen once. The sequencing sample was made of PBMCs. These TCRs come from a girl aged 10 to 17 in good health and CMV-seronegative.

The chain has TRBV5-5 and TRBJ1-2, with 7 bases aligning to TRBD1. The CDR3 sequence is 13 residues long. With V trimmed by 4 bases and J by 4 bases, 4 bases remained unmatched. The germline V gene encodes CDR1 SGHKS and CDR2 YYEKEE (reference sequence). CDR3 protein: CASSRDSLYGYTF. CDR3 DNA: TGTGCCAGCAGCCGGGACAGCCTCTATGGCTACACCTTC.

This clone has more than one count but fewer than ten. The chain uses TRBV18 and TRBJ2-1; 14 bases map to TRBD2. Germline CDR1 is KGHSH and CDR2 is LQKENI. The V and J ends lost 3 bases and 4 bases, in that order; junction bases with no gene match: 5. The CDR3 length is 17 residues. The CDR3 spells CASSPRTSGGTYNEQFF. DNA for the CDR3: TGTGCCAGCTCACCCAGGACTAGCGGGGGGACTTACAATGAGCAGTTCTTC.

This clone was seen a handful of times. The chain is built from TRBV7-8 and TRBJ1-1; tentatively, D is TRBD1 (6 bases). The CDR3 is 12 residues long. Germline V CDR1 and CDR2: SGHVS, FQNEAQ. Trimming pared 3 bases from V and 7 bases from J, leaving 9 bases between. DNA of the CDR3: TGTGCCAGCAGCTTCGGCAGGGGTGAAGCTTTCTTT. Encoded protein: CASSFGRGEAFF.

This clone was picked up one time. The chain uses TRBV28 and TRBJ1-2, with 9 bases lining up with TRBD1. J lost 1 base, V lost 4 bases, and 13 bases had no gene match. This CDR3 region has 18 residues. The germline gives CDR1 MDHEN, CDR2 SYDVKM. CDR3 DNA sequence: TGTGCCAGCAGTTCTTATACAGGGGGCCGACAACTTAACTATGGCTACACCTTC. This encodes CASSSYTGGRQLNYGYTF.

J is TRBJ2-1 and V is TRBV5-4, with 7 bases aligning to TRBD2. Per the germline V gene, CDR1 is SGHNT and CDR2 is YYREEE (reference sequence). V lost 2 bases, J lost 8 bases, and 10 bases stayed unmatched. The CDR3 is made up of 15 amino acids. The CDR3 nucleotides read TGTGCCAGCAGCTTCGGGGGGAAGGGAGGACATGAGCAGTTCTTC. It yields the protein CASSFGGKGGHEQFF.

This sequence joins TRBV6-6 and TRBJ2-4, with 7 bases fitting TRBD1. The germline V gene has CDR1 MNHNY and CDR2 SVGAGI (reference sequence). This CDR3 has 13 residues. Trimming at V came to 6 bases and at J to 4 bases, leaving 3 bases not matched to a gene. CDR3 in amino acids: CASRPTGKNIQYF. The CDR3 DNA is TGTGCCAGCAGGCCGACAGGGAAAAACATTCAGTACTTC.

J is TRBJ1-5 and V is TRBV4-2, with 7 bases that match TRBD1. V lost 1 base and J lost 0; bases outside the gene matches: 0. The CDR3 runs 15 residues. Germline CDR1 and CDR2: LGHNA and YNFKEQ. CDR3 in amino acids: CASSQAGGSNQPQHF. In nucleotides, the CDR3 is TGTGCCAGCAGCCAAGCAGGGGGTAGCAATCAGCCCCAGCATTTT.